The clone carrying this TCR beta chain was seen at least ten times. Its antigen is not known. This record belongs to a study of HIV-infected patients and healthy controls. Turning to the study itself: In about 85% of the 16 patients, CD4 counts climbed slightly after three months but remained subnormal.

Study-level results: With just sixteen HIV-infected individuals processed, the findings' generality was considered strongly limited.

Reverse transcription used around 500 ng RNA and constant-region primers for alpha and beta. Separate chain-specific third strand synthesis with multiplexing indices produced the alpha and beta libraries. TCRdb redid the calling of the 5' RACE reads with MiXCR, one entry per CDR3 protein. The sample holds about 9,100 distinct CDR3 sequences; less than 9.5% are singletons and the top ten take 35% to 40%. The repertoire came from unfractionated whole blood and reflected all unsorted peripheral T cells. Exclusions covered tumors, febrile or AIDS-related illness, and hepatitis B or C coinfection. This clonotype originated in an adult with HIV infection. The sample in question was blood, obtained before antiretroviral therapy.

This CDR3 is CASSPPKAGANVLTF. CDR3 nucleotides: TGTGCCAGCTCCCCTCCAAAGGCCGGGGCCAACGTCCTGACTTTC. This rearrangement joins TRBV18 to TRBJ2-6, with D hard to call. Germline V gene sequence: CDR1 KGHSH, CDR2 LQKENI. This CDR3 is built from 15 residues. V lost 6 bases to trimming and J lost 4 bases, with 13 bases between them.